This T cell receptor beta chain appears in the sequencing data of a study of control samples from healthy donors and cancer patients. Germline V CDR1 and CDR2: SGDLS, YYNGEE. This CDR3 has 15 amino acids. With 2 bases clipped from V and 2 bases from J, the junction kept 3 bases outside the gene matches. Sequencing used immunoSEQ multiplex PCR; TCRdb keeps in-frame clones, though not all of them. Found here are some 9,800 clones, roughly 90% of them singletons; the top ten hold 21%. The receptor was isolated from a man in his sixties with colorectal cancer. The sequenced sample was PBMCs. The chain links TRBV9 to TRBJ2-1, with 8 bases aligning to TRBD1. The CDR3 DNA is TGTGCCAGCAGCGTTCGGACAGGGCCCTACAATGAGCAGTTCTTC. Translated: CASSVRTGPYNEQFF.